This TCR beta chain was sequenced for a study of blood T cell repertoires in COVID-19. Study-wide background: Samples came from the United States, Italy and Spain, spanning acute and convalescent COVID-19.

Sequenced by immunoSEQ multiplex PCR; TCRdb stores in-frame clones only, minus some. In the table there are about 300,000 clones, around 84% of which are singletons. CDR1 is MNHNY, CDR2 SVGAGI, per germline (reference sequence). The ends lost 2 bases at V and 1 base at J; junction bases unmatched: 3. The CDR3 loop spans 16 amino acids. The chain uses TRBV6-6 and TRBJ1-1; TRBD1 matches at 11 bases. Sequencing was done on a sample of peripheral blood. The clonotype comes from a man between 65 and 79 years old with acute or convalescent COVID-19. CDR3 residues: CASSYRTGGRNTEAFF. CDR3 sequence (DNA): TGTGCCAGCAGTTACAGGACAGGGGGCCGGAACACTGAAGCTTTCTTT.